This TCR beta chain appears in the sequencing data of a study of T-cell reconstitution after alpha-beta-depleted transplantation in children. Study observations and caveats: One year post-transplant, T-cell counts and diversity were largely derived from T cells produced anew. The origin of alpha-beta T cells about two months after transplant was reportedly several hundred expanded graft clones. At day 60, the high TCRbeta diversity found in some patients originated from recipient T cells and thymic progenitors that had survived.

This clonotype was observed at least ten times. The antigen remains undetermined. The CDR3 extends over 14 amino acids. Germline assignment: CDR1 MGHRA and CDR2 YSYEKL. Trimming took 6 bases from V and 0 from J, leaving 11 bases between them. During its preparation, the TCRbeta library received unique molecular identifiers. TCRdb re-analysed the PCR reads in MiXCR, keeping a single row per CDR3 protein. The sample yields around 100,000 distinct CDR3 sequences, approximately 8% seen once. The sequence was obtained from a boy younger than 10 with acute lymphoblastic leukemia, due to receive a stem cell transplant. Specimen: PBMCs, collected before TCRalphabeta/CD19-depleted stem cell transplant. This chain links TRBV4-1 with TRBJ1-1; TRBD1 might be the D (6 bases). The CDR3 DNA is TGCGCCAGCAGAAACAGGGCCCTGAACACTGAAGCTTTCTTT. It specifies CASRNRALNTEAFF.